Below, 14 T cell receptor beta chains from the same sample are listed, as sequenced in a study of blood T cell repertoires in COVID-19. Clones were sequenced by immunoSEQ multiplex PCR, and TCRdb holds only the in-frame ones, with some missing. There are hundreds of thousands of clones in the sample; 88% occur only once, and 2% to 2.5% lies in the top ten. Sequencing was performed on PBMCs or T cells enriched from blood (not recorded which). The receptors were sampled from a woman aged 60-75 years in a cohort exposed to, infected with or recovered from COVID-19 (not recorded which).

The V and J genes are TRBV29-1 and TRBJ1-2, with D possibly being TRBD1 (5 bases). The CDR3 sequence is 11 residues long. The ends were cut back, 5 bases at V and 5 bases at J, with 9 bases in the middle. CDR1 SQVTM and CDR2 ANQGSEA come from the germline V gene. The CDR3 nucleotides are TGCAGCGTTTCGACAGCTTATGGCTACACCTTC. Translated: CSVSTAYGYTF. Variable domain in full (rest from reference TRBV29-1 and TRBJ1-2): SAVISQKPSRDICQRGTSLTIQCQVDSQVTMMFWYRQQPGQSLTLIATANQGSEATYESGFVIDKFPISRPNLTFSTLTVSNMSPEDSSIYLCSVSTAYGYTFGSGTRLTVV.

CDR3 region: CASSSGLAGASLYEQYF. The CDR3 DNA reads TGTGCCAGCAGCTCGGGACTAGCGGGAGCTTCCCTCTACGAGCAGTACTTC. This sequence joins TRBV7-9 and TRBJ2-7; the match to TRBD2 covers 14 bases. Germline V gene data show CDR1 as SEHNR and CDR2 as FQNEAQ (reference sequence). Trimming took 4 bases from V and 3 from J; bases not matched to a gene: 8. The CDR3 covers 17 residues.

This chain uses TRBV27 with TRBJ2-7; D remains ambiguous. The CDR3 runs 11 residues. Germline assignment: CDR1 MNHEY and CDR2 SMNVEV (reference sequence). V dropped 5 bases and J dropped 0 bases, with 2 bases sitting between them. CDR3 sequence: CASSLSYEQYF. The CDR3 bases are TGTGCCAGCAGTCTCTCCTACGAGCAGTACTTC.

V usage is TRBV15 and J usage is TRBJ2-7, with TRBD2 identical over 7 bases. The germline V gene has CDR1 LNHNV and CDR2 YYDKDF (reference sequence). Trimming took 3 bases from V and 3 from J; bases not matched to a gene: 5. The CDR3 extends over 14 amino acids. The CDR3 region is CATSSGTTYYEQYF. For the CDR3, the DNA is TGTGCCACCAGCAGCGGGACTACTTACTACGAGCAGTACTTC.

The CDR3 reads CASSISGTGIYGYTF. CDR3 DNA: TGTGCCAGTAGTATTTCCGGGACAGGGATCTATGGCTACACCTTC. The chain carries TRBV19 and TRBJ1-2; 9 nucleotides agree with TRBD1. Trimming at V came to 3 bases and at J to 4 bases, leaving 6 bases not matched to a gene. The CDR3 has 15 residues. Germline lookup yields CDR1 LNHDA and CDR2 SQIVND (reference sequence).

The rearrangement uses TRBV25-1 and TRBJ2-5; 7 nucleotides agree with TRBD2. V dropped 4 bases and J dropped 1; count of bases not matched to a gene: 6. The CDR3 length is 15 residues. The germline V gene has CDR1 MGHDK and CDR2 SYGVNS. The CDR3 nucleotides are TGTGCCAGCAGTGGGCTAGCGGCCATCCAAGAGACCCAGTACTTC. Encoded protein: CASSGLAAIQETQYF.

The chain has TRBV5-1 and TRBJ1-1, with D maybe TRBD1 (5 bases). V lost 1 base and J 0 bases, leaving 13 bases between the germline ends. Germline CDR1 reads SGHRS; CDR2 reads YFSETQ. There are 16 residues in the CDR3. CDR3 bases: TGCGCCAGCAGCTTGAAAGCAGGCAGGGTGAACACTGAAGCTTTCTTT. As protein: CASSLKAGRVNTEAFF. Full variable domain (missing parts from reference TRBV5-1 and TRBJ1-1): KAGVTQTPRYLIKTRGQQVTLSCSPISGHRSVSWYQQTPGQGLQFLFEYFSETQRNKGNFPGRFSGRQFSNSRSEMNVSTLELGDSALYLCASSLKAGRVNTEAFFGQGTRLTVV.

The V and J genes are TRBV6-5 and TRBJ1-6; D remains ambiguous. The CDR3 consists of 13 residues. Per the germline V gene, CDR1 is MNHEY and CDR2 is SVGAGI. Trimming cost V 7 bases and J 7 bases, with 11 bases left between them. The CDR3 DNA follows: TGTGCCAGCATGGGAGGGAACAATTCACCCCTCCACTTT. This sequence encodes CASMGGNNSPLHF.

The chain has TRBV7-2 and TRBJ2-7; TRBD2 aligns across 7 bases. Germline values: CDR1 SGHTA, CDR2 FQGNSA. V lost 1 base to trimming and J lost 3 bases; unmatched junction nucleotides: 6. The CDR3 runs to 15 residues. The CDR3 loop reads CASSLGGGRVYEQYF. In nucleotides, the CDR3 is TGTGCCAGCAGCTTAGGAGGCGGGAGAGTCTACGAGCAGTACTTC. The full variable domain, its missing parts supplied by reference TRBV7-2 and TRBJ2-7, is GAGVSQSPSNKVTEKGKDVELRCDPISGHTALYWYRQSLGQGLEFLIYFQGNSAPDKSGLPSDRFSAERTGGSVSTLTIQRTQQEDSAVYLCASSLGGGRVYEQYFGPGTRLTVT.

The chain carries TRBV30 and TRBJ2-3, with 7 bases lining up with TRBD2. V was pared by 6 bases and J by 6 bases, with 9 bases of the junction left unmatched. Germline CDR1 is GTSNPN and CDR2 is SVGIG (reference sequence). This CDR3 contains 13 residues. The CDR3 loop reads CACERGARDTQYF. In nucleotides, the CDR3 is TGTGCCTGCGAGCGGGGAGCTAGGGATACGCAGTATTTT. The entire variable domain, with the rest obtained from reference TRBV30 and TRBJ2-3, is as follows: SQTIHQWPATLVQPVGSPLSLECTVEGTSNPNLYWYRQAAGRGLQLLFYSVGIGQISSEVPQNLSASRPQDRQFILSSKKLLLSDSGFYLCACERGARDTQYFGPGTRLTVL.

This chain links TRBV2 with TRBJ1-1, with 7 bases matching TRBD1. Germline V gene sequence: CDR1 SNHLY, CDR2 FYNNEI. The CDR3 has 14 residues. V was pared by 4 bases and J by 9 bases, with 11 bases of the junction left unmatched. The DNA for the CDR3 is TGTGCCAGCAGTGTCAGGGGGGACGGAGTGAAAGCTTTCTTT. Its protein product is CASSVRGDGVKAFF.

The CDR3: CATSRDRSLSGAVNYIYGYTF. The CDR3 region has the DNA TGTGCCACCAGCAGAGATCGTAGTTTATCAGGGGCCGTAAATTATATCTATGGCTACACCTTC. V usage is TRBV15 and J usage is TRBJ1-2; D perhaps matches TRBD1 (6 bases). The germline V gene encodes CDR1 LNHNV and CDR2 YYDKDF (reference sequence). The CDR3 consists of 21 residues. V shed 0 bases and J shed 4 bases, with 30 bases lying between them.

The chain combines TRBV21-1 with TRBJ1-5; the table's D gene call, TRBD1, was not cross checked with the DNA. TRBV21-1 is a known pseudogene. This CDR3 region has 14 residues. The CDR3 sequence is CASSSGGLHQPQHF. In DNA form, the CDR3 reads TGTGCCAGCAGCTCAGGGGGCCTTCATCAGCCCCAGCATTTT.

This clone has only one observation. The V and J genes are TRBV7-9 and TRBJ2-7, with a tentative D call TRBD1 (5 bases). CDR1 is SEHNR and CDR2 is FQNEAQ in the germline V gene (reference sequence). The V gene lost 3 bases and the J gene lost 9 bases, with 12 bases spanning the gap. There are 12 residues in the CDR3. As DNA, the CDR3 is TGTGCCAGCAGCTTCGACAGAATGGGGCAGTACTTC. Translation gives CASSFDRMGQYF. Supplemented by reference TRBV7-9 and TRBJ2-7, the full variable domain reads DTGVSQNPRHKITKRGQNVTFRCDPISEHNRLYWYRQTLGQGPEFLTYFQNEAQLEKSRLLSDRFSAERPKGSFSTLEIQRTEQGDSAMYLCASSFDRMGQYFGPGTRLTVT.